The sequence of this T cell receptor beta chain was determined in a study of T cells in Graves' hyperthyroidism and ophthalmopathy. Points from the study as a whole: The model forecast ophthalmopathy, anticipating it by a median about 6.5 months before onset.

The diagnostic basis comprised clinical symptoms, serum thyroxine and TRAb, thyroid ultrasound and orbital computed tomography. CDR1 and CDR2 from the germline V gene are WSHSY and SAAADI. Trimming pared 6 bases from V and 2 bases from J, leaving 17 bases between. The CDR3 is made up of 15 amino acids. As for this clonotype: The antigen is undetermined.

Template material for amplifying TCR beta CDR3 regions consisted of RNA transcripts. Initially, a first-round RT-PCR of the TCR CDR3 employed the HTBI primer set. TCRdb called the multiplex PCR reads again in MiXCR, with one record for every CDR3 protein. The table records 490,000 or so distinct CDR3 sequences, about 46% of them present only once. Material: peripheral blood or thyroid tissue (not recorded which). The J gene is TRBJ2-7, the V gene TRBV10-2; weak D call: TRBD1 (6 bases). This TCR derives from an adult woman with Graves' disease, either hyperthyroidism or ophthalmopathy (not recorded which). The CDR3 spells CASSSSRTAPYEQYF. In DNA, the CDR3 is TGCGCCAGCAGCTCGTCCAGGACAGCACCCTACGAGCAGTACTTC.